Listed below are T cell receptor beta chains from one sample, sequenced in a study of shared clonotypes between healthy human individuals. Profiled with immunoSEQ multiplex PCR; TCRdb holds only in-frame clones, not every one. The table lists over 400,000 clones, around four fifths of them singletons. The sample taken for sequencing was PBMCs. The receptors were gathered from a woman in her forties in good health. Some clones in this sample may be carry-over from other donors' samples. The CDR3 runs from the conserved cysteine through the conserved F or W. The D gene is left open where the match is weak. Only part of the rows carry a size: once, few, many, or a class if the clone is expanded.

TRBD1,-,TRBV5-1,TRBJ1-2,CASSRGQGASNYGYTF,TGCGCCAGCAGCAGGGGACAGGGGGCGAGTAACTATGGCTACACCTTC
-,-,TRBV30,TRBJ1-6,CAWTEGGVSPLHF,TGTGCCTGGACTGAGGGTGGTGTCTCACCCCTCCACTTT
-,-,TRBV28,TRBJ1-1,CASSSRVGLGTEAFF,TGTGCCAGCAGTTCCCGGGTGGGATTGGGCACTGAAGCTTTCTTT
-,-,TRBV28,TRBJ2-1,CASSLVSLVSYNEQFF,TGTGCCAGCAGTTTAGTAAGCCTAGTCTCCTACAATGAGCAGTTCTTC
-,-,TRBV4-1,TRBJ2-4,CASSPRGLRDPQYF,TGCGCCAGCAGCCCAAGGGGCCTCCGGGATCCGCAGTACTTC
-,few,TRBV4-1,TRBJ2-4,CASSQDRGSSRAIQYF,TGCGCCAGCAGCCAAGATCGGGGCAGTTCAAGGGCCATTCAGTACTTC
-,-,TRBV6-6,TRBJ1-1,CASSYRGRTTGAFF,TGTGCCAGCAGTTACCGGGGGCGCACGACTGGAGCTTTCTTT
-,-,TRBV30,TRBJ1-1,CAWSGERGTEAFF,TGTGCCTGGAGTGGGGAGAGAGGGACTGAAGCTTTCTTT
-,-,TRBV27,TRBJ2-5,CASSLLSRRETQYF,TGTGCCAGCAGTTTATTGTCGAGGCGTGAGACCCAGTACTTC
-,-,TRBV6-5,TRBJ2-1,CASSQGPTYNEQFF,TGTGCCAGCAGTCAGGGGCCTACCTACAATGAGCAGTTCTTC
-,few,TRBV11-2,TRBJ2-1,CASSLWAFNEQFF,TGTGCCAGCAGCTTATGGGCTTTCAATGAGCAGTTCTTC
TRBD2,-,TRBV29-1,TRBJ2-3,CSARLAGPDTQYF,TGCAGCGCAAGACTAGCGGGACCAGATACGCAGTATTTT
TRBD1,-,TRBV9,TRBJ1-1,CASAPGTAAFMNTEAFF,TGTGCCAGCGCTCCTGGGACAGCGGCGTTTATGAACACTGAAGCTTTCTTT
-,once,TRBV27,TRBJ2-1,CASKLADNEQFF,TGTGCCAGCAAATTAGCTGACAATGAGCAGTTCTTC
-,-,TRBV5-6,TRBJ1-2,CASSYVSGYTF,TGTGCCAGCAGCTATGTGTCTGGCTACACCTTC
-,-,TRBV30,TRBJ1-5,CAWSSQGGQPQHF,TGTGCCTGGAGTTCACAGGGAGGCCAGCCCCAGCATTTT
TRBD1,-,TRBV27,TRBJ1-1,CASRRGGPNTEAFF,TGTGCCAGCAGACGAGGGGGCCCGAACACTGAAGCTTTCTTT
-,few,TRBV7-3,TRBJ1-1,CASSLMGPGTEAFF,TGTGCCAGCAGCTTAATGGGACCGGGCACTGAAGCTTTCTTC
-,-,TRBV10-3,TRBJ1-2,CAISEVGVGSYGYTF,TGTGCCATCAGTGAGGTGGGGGTAGGTAGCTATGGCTACACCTTC
TRBD1,once,TRBV5-4,TRBJ1-2,CASSLAGTGGSGYTF,TGTGCCAGCAGCTTGGCTGGGACAGGGGGTTCTGGCTACACCTTC
-,once,TRBV20-1,TRBJ2-1,CSTEGDSKQFF,TGCAGTACAGAGGGGGACTCGAAGCAGTTCTTC
-,many,TRBV6-4,TRBJ2-3,CASSDHASSVTDTQYF,TGTGCCAGCAGTGACCATGCCAGTTCAGTCACAGATACGCAGTATTTT
-,-,TRBV5-1,TRBJ2-3,CASSLQVGSTDTQYF,TGCGCCAGCAGCTTGCAAGTCGGTAGCACAGATACGCAGTATTTT
-,-,TRBV7-9,TRBJ2-3,CASRPTTDTQYF,TGTGCCAGCAGACCCACTACAGATACGCAGTATTTT
TRBD1,-,TRBV5-4,TRBJ1-6,CASSPDRANNSPLHF,TGTGCCAGCAGCCCGGACAGGGCCAACAATTCACCCCTCCACTTT
-,-,TRBV18,TRBJ2-2,CASSPLQGKANTGELFF,TGTGCCAGCTCACCACTGCAGGGAAAGGCCAACACCGGGGAGCTGTTTTTT
-,-,TRBV7-8,TRBJ2-7,CASSSRVTTYEQYF,TGTGCCAGCAGCTCCCGGGTCACTACCTACGAGCAGTACTTC
TRBD2,-,TRBV5-1,TRBJ2-1,CASSLFPGGAYNEQFF,TGCGCCAGCAGCTTGTTCCCGGGAGGCGCCTACAATGAGCAGTTCTTC
TRBD2,-,TRBV27,TRBJ2-2,CASSPNGREGFGELFF,TGTGCCAGCAGCCCGAACGGGAGGGAAGGGTTCGGGGAGCTGTTTTTT
-,-,TRBV28,TRBJ1-1,CASSPPGDFPEAFF,TGTGCCAGCAGTCCCCCGGGGGATTTCCCTGAAGCTTTCTTT
-,-,TRBV30,TRBJ2-1,CAWRGGLARAYAYNEQFF,TGTGCCTGGAGAGGAGGGCTAGCGAGGGCTTACGCCTACAATGAGCAGTTCTTC
-,-,TRBV4-2,TRBJ2-3,CASSQPSSTDTQYF,TGTGCCAGCAGCCAACCTTCTAGCACAGATACGCAGTATTTT
-,-,TRBV19,TRBJ2-7,CASSPGDTTYF,TGTGCCAGTAGCCCGGGGGACACCACATACTTC
TRBD1,-,TRBV2,TRBJ1-5,CASSQTGTGNQPQHF,TGTGCCAGCAGTCAAACCGGGACAGGGAACCAGCCCCAGCATTTT
-,-,TRBV18,TRBJ2-7,CASSLRTGTTYEQYF,TGTGCCAGCTCACTCAGAACCGGGACAACCTACGAGCAGTACTTC
TRBD2,-,TRBV19,TRBJ2-7,CASSISPMAGAREQYF,TGTGCCAGTAGTATAAGTCCGATGGCGGGAGCCCGCGAGCAGTACTTC
-,-,TRBV6-1,TRBJ1-5,CASRPTGSVQPQHF,TGTGCCAGCAGGCCAACAGGGTCGGTACAGCCCCAGCATTTT
TRBD1,-,TRBV29-1,TRBJ1-1,CSVLPGQGAEAFF,TGCAGCGTTCTCCCGGGACAGGGGGCTGAAGCTTTCTTT
-,-,TRBV7-9,TRBJ2-7,CASSLVASPEQYF,TGTGCCAGCAGCTTAGTTGCTAGCCCCGAGCAGTACTTC
-,-,TRBV7-3,TRBJ1-5,CASSEGRESNQPQHF,TGTGCCAGCAGCGAAGGTCGGGAAAGCAATCAGCCCCAGCATTTT
-,-,TRBV30,TRBJ1-2,CAWSQGFDYGYTF,TGTGCCTGGAGTCAGGGGTTTGACTATGGCTACACCTTC